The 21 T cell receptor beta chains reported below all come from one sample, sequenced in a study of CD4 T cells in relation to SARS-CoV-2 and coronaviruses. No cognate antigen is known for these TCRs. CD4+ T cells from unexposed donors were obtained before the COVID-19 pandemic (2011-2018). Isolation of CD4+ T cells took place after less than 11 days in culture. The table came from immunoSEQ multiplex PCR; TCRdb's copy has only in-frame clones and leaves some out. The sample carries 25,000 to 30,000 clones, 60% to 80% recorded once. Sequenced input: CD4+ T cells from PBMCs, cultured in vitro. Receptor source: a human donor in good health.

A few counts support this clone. The CDR3 coding sequence is TGTGCCAGCAGCCATGCGGGCCGAAATTTCGAAGCTTTCTTT. Protein sequence: CASSHAGRNFEAFF. The rearrangement uses TRBV3-1 (or the pseudogene TRBV3-2) and TRBJ1-1; D not resolved. CDR3 size: 14 residues. CDR1 and CDR2 from the germline V gene are LGHDT and YNNKEL (reference sequence). Trimming removed 3 bases from V and 8 bases from J, with 16 bases in between.

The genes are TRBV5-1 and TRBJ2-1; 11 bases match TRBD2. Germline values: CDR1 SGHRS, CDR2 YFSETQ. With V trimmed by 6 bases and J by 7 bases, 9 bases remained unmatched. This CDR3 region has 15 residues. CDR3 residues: CASKPGLADNNEQFF. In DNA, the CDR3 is TGCGCCAGCAAACCGGGACTAGCGGACAATAATGAGCAGTTCTTC.

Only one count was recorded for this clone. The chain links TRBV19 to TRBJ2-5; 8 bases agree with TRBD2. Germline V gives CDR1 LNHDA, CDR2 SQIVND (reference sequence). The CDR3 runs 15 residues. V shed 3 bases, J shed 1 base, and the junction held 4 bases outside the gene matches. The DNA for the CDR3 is TGTGCCAGTAGTATCGGGACTAGTACCCAAGAGACCCAGTACTTC. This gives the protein CASSIGTSTQETQYF.

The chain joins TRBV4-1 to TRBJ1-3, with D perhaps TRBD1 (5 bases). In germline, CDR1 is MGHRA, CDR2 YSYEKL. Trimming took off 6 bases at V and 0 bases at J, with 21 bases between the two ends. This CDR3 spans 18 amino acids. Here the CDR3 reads CASRRIDLGLSSGNTIYF. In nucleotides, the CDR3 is TGCGCCAGCAGACGAATCGACCTGGGACTCTCCTCTGGAAACACCATATATTTT.

CDR3 DNA sequence: TGTGCCAGCAGCCCCGACGACAGTTACCTAGCCAAAAACATTCAGTACTTC. It codes for CASSPDDSYLAKNIQYF. This chain connects TRBV11-2 to TRBJ2-4, with a possible D match to TRBD1 (5 bases). This CDR3 has 17 amino acids. V lost 5 bases, J lost 0 bases, and 17 bases lay in between. Germline values: CDR1 SGHAT, CDR2 FQNNGV.

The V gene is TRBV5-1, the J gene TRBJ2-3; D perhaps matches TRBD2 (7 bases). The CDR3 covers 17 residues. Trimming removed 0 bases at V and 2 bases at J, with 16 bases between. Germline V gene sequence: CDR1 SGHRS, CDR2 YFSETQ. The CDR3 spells CASSLALGRGATDTQYF. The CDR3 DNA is TGCGCCAGCAGCTTGGCTCTGGGACGGGGGGCCACAGATACGCAGTATTTT.

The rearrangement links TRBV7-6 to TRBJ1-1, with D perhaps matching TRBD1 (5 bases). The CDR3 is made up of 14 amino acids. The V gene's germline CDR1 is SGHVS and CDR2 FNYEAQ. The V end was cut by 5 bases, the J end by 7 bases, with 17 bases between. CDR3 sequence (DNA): TGTGCCAGCAGCCAAACCACAGGATGGGGTGAAGCTTTCTTT. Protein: CASSQTTGWGEAFF. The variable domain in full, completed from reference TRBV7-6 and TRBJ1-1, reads GAGVSQSPRYKVTKRGQDVALRCDPISGHVSLYWYRQALGQGPEFLTYFNYEAQQDKSGLPNDRFSAERPEGSISTLTIQRTEQRDSAMYRCASSQTTGWGEAFFGQGTRLTVV.

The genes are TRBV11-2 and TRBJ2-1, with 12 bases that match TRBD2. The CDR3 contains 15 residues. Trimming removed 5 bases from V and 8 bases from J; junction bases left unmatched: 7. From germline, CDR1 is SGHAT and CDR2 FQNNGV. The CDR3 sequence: CASSTSGGSGYEQFF. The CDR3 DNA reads TGTGCCAGCAGCACTAGCGGGGGGAGTGGTTATGAGCAGTTCTTC.

CDR3 region: CASAQASGAYNEQFF. For the CDR3, the DNA is TGTGCCAGCGCACAGGCTAGCGGAGCCTACAATGAGCAGTTCTTC. The chain is built from TRBV13 and TRBJ2-1; the match to TRBD2 covers 7 bases. V lost 8 bases and J lost 2; bases outside the gene matches: 9. Germline CDR1 PRHDT, CDR2 FYEKMQ (reference sequence). The CDR3 is made up of 15 amino acids.

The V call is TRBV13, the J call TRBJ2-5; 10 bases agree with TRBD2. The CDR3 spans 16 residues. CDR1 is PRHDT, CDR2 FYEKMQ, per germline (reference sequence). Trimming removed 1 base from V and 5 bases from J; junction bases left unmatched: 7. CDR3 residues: CASSLEASGRGETQYF. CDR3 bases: TGTGCCAGCAGCTTAGAGGCTAGCGGGAGAGGGGAGACCCAGTACTTC.

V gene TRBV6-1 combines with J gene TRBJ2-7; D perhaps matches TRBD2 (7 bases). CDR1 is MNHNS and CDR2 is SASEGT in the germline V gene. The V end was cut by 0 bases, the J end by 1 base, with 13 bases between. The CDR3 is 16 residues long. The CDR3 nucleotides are TGTGCCAGCAGTGAAGCTTGGGGGGGGGCGTCCTACGAGCAGTACTTC. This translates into CASSEAWGGASYEQYF.

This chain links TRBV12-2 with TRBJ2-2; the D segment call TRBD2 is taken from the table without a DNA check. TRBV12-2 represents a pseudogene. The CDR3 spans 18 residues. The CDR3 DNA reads TGTGCAAGTCGGTTAACTGGGACTAGCGGAAACCGCACCGGGGAGCTGTTTTTT. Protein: CASRLTGTSGNRTGELFF.

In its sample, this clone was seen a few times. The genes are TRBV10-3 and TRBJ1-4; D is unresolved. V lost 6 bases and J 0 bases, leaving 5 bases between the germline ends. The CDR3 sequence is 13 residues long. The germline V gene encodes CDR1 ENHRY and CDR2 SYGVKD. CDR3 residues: CAIRGTTNEKLFF. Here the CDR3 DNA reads TGTGCCATCAGAGGGACAACTAATGAAAAACTGTTTTTT.

CDR3 DNA: TGTGCCAGTAGTATAGGGACGACTAATTCACCCCTCCACTTT. It codes for CASSIGTTNSPLHF. V and J are TRBV19 and TRBJ1-6; D is undetermined. This CDR3 spans 14 amino acids. CDR1 is LNHDA and CDR2 is SQIVND in the germline V gene (reference sequence). Between the trimmed V and J ends, which lost 1 base and 6 bases, there was a span of 7 bases.

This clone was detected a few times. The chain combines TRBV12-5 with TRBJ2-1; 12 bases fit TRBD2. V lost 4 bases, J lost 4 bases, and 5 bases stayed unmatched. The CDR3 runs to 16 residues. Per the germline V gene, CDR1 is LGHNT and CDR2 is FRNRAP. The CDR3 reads CASGSRLAGVYNEQFF. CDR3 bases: TGTGCTAGTGGTTCGCGACTAGCGGGAGTTTACAATGAGCAGTTCTTC.

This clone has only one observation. CDR3: CASSLGGHDYNEQFF. Written as DNA, the CDR3 is TGTGCCAGCAGCTTGGGTGGGCACGACTACAATGAGCAGTTCTTC. The J gene is TRBJ2-1, the V gene TRBV5-6; D gene ambiguous. The V and J ends lost 0 bases and 3 bases respectively, with 10 bases between them. The CDR3 has 15 residues. In germline, CDR1 is SGHDT, CDR2 YYEEEE. The complete variable domain, with remaining parts taken from reference TRBV5-6 and TRBJ2-1, reads DAGVTQSPTHLIKTRGQQVTLRCSPKSGHDTVSWYQQALGQGPQFIFQYYEEEERQRGNFPDRFSGHQFPNYSSELNVNALLLGDSALYLCASSLGGHDYNEQFFGPGTRLTVL.

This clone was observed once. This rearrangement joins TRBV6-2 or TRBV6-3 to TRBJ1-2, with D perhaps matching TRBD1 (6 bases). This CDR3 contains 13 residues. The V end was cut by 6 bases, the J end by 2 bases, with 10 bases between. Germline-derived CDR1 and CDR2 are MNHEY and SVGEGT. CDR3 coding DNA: TGTGCCAGCAGCCGCACAGGGAACTATGGCTACACCTTC. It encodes CASSRTGNYGYTF.

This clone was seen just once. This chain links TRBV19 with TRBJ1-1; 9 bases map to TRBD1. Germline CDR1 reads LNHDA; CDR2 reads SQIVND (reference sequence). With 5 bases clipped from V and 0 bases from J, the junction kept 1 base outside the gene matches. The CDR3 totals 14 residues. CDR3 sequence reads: CASSRTGVNTEAFF. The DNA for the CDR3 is TGTGCCAGTAGTCGGACAGGGGTGAACACTGAAGCTTTCTTT.

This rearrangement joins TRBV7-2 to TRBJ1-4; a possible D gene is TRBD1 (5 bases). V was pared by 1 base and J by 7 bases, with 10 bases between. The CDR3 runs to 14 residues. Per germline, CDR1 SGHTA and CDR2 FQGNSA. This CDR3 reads CASSLVAGGEKLFF. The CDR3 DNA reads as TGTGCCAGCAGCTTAGTTGCCGGGGGTGAAAAACTGTTTTTT.

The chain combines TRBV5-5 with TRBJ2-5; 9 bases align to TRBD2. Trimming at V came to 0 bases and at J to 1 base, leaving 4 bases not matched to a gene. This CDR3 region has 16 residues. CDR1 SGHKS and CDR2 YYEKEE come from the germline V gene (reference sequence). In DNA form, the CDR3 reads TGTGCCAGCAGCTTGGGAGCGACTAGCGGCCAAGAGACCCAGTACTTC. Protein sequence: CASSLGATSGQETQYF.

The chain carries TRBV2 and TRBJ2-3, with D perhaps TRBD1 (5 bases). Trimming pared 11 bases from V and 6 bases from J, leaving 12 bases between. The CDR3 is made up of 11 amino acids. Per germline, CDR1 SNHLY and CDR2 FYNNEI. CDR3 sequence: CASRAVDTQYF. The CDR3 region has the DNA TGTGCCTCCAGGGCGGTGGATACGCAGTATTTT.